This note documents a single TCR beta chain sequence. This CDR3 is built from 10 residues. V was shortened by 5 bases and J by 4 bases, with 5 bases between the two germline ends. Germline V lookup: CDR1 DFQATT, CDR2 SNEGSKA (reference sequence). The assay was immunoSEQ multiplex PCR, and TCRdb's table has in-frame clones only and misses some. The sample yields about 18,000 clones, approximately 78% seen once. These data belong to a study of somatic mutations in cytotoxic T cells in rheumatoid arthritis. Sequenced: CD8+ T cells sorted from blood. This receptor was taken from an adult with rheumatoid arthritis. The rearrangement links TRBV20-1 to TRBJ2-5, with D unclear. CDR3 in amino acids: CSAARETQYF. CDR3 in DNA: TGCAGTGCTGCCAGAGAGACCCAGTACTTC.